The clone carrying this T cell receptor (beta chain) has at least ten counts. Its antigen is unknown. Unique molecular identifiers were attached to individual cDNA molecules. From the 5' RACE reads, TCRdb called clonotypes with MiXCR, one entry per CDR3 protein. The sample records approximately 63,000 distinct CDR3 sequences, around 6.5% being singletons. The sample originates from a study of early T cells in non-severe SARS-CoV-2 infection. Study-wide background: Sequencing targeted bulk RNA from unsorted whole blood, leaving chains unpaired.

Overall study results and limits: Comparison of clonotypes with VDJdb favored anti-spike CD8 responses while missing private and CD4 specificities.

The CDR3 has 15 residues. Germline V gives CDR1 KGHSH, CDR2 LQKENI. The ends were cut back, 3 bases at V and 2 bases at J, with 13 bases in the middle. The TCR sequence derives from an adult who was a healthcare worker with PCR-confirmed SARS-CoV-2 infection or an uninfected control (not recorded which). The sequenced sample was whole blood, obtained at baseline. V usage is TRBV18 and J usage is TRBJ1-2; TRBD1 is a possible D gene (5 bases). The CDR3 bases are TGTGCCAGCTCACCGGGGACGGGGCTCAACTATGGCTACACCTTC. Residues: CASSPGTGLNYGYTF.